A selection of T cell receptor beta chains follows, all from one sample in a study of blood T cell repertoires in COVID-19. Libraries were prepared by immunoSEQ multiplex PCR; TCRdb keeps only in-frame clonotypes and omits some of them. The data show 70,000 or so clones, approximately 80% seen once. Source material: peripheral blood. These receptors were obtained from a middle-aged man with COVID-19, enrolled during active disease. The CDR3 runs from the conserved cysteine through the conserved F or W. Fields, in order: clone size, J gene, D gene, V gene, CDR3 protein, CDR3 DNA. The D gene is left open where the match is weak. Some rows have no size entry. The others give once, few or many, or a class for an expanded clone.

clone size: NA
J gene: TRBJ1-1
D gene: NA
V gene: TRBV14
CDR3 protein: CASSQVRGRGGAFF
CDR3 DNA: TGTGCCAGCAGCCAAGTCAGGGGCCGGGGCGGAGCTTTCTTT

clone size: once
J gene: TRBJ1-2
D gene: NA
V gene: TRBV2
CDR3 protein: CASTPGYGYTF
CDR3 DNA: TGTGCCAGCACGCCCGGCTATGGCTACACCTTC

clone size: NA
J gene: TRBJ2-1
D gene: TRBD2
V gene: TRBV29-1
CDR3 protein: CSVSLAGGREEQFF
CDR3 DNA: TGCAGCGTATCACTAGCGGGAGGCAGGGAGGAGCAGTTCTTC

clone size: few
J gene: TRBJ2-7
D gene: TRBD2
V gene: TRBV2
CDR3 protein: CASSETSGEQYF
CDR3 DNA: TGTGCCAGCAGTGAGACTAGCGGCGAGCAGTACTTC

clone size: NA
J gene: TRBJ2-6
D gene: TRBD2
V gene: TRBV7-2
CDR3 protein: CASSFGGAGANVLTF
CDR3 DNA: TGTGCCAGCAGCTTTGGGGGGGCTGGGGCCAACGTCCTGACTTTC

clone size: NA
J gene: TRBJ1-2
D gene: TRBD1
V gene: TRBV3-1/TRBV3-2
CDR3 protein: CASSDRQGGYTF
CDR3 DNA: TGTGCCAGCAGCGACCGACAGGGGGGCTACACCTTC

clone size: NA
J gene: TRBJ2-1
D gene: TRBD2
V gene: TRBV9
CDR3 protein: CASSVDRTSGYNEQFF
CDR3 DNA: TGTGCCAGCAGCGTAGATCGAACTAGCGGGTACAATGAGCAGTTCTTC

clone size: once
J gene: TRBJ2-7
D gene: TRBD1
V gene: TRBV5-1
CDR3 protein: CASSLGQGAIYEQYF
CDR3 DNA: TGCGCCAGCAGCTTGGGACAGGGGGCTATCTACGAGCAGTACTTC

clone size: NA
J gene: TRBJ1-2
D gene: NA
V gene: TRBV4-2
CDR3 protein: CASSQDLQAGRFYGYTF
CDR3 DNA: TGTGCCAGCAGCCAAGATCTGCAGGCAGGCCGATTCTATGGCTACACCTTC

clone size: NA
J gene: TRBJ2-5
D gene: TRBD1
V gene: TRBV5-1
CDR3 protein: CASQTLEGALETQYF
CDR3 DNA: TGCGCCAGCCAGACCCTTGAGGGGGCTTTGGAGACCCAGTACTTC

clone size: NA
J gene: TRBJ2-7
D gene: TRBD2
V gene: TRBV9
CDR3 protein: CASSVALAGGNDEQYF
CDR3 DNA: TGTGCCAGCAGCGTAGCTCTAGCGGGAGGAAATGACGAGCAGTACTTC

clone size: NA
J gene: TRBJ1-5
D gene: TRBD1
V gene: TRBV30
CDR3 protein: CAWSEDRGSIQPQHF
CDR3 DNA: TGTGCCTGGAGTGAAGACAGGGGGTCGATTCAGCCCCAGCATTTT

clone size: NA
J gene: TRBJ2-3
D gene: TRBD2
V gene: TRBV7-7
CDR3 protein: CASSRTSGRGTDTQYF
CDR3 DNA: TGTGCTAGCAGCCGTACTAGCGGGAGGGGGACAGATACGCAGTATTTT

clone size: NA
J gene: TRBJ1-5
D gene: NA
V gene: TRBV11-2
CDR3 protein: CASSIQGLQPQHF
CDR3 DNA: TGTGCCAGCAGCATCCAGGGCCTTCAGCCCCAGCATTTT

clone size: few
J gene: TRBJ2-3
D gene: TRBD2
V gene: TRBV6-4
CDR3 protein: CASSDGSGSGSTDTQYF
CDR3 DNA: TGTGCCAGCAGTGACGGGAGCGGGAGCGGTAGCACAGATACGCAGTATTTT

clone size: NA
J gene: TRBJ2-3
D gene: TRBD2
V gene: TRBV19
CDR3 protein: CASSTSRTSGTTDTQYF
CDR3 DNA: TGTGCCAGTAGTACATCACGGACTAGCGGTACCACAGATACGCAGTATTTT

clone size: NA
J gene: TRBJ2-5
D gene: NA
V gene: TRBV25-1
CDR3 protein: CASSEYRIGETQYF
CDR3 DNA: TGTGCCAGCAGTGAATACAGGATCGGTGAGACCCAGTACTTC

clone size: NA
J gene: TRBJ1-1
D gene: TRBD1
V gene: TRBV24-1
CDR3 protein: CATSERGRKAFF
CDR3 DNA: TGTGCCACCAGTGAGAGGGGGCGTAAAGCTTTCTTT

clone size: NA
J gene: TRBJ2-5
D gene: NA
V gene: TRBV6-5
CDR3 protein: CASSPKGGAGETQYF
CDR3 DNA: TGTGCCAGCAGCCCAAAGGGGGGGGCCGGAGAGACCCAGTACTTC

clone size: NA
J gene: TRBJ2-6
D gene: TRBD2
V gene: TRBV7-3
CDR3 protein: CASSLQSGKAVGANVLTF
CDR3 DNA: TGTGCCAGCAGCTTACAGAGCGGGAAAGCGGTAGGGGCCAACGTCCTGACTTTC

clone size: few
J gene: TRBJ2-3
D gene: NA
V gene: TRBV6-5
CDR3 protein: CASSKAASTDTQYF
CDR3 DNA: TGTGCCAGCAGCAAAGCTGCGAGCACAGATACGCAGTATTTT

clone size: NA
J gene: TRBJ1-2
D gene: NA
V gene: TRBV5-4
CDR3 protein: CASSLGTANYGYTF
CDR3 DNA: TGTGCCAGCAGCTTGGGAACAGCTAACTATGGCTACACCTTC